The 21 T cell receptor beta chains in this list originate from one sample, sequenced in a study of blood T cells in healthy people across ages (dated by TCRdb to the mid-2010s). The protocol used for the library was 5' RACE. The instrument given in TCRdb is Illumina HiSeq 2500. A second roughly 6 to 11 cycle PCR used a sample-barcoded 5' primer and a J-beta primer mix. TCRdb ran its own pipeline on the public reads, namely fastp trimming at Q25 and MiXCR clone calling, and kept in-frame beta chains. For every CDR3 protein sequence, its rows merge into one entry that carries the most common genes and DNA. Counted in this sample were some 750,000 distinct CDR3 sequences; 22% of them appeared once. In total, the top ten clones hold 22% of the sample. The sample was blood. Source of these receptors: a man aged 65 to 85 in good health.

The chain carries TRBV15 and TRBJ2-1, with D possibly being TRBD2 (5 bases). The CDR3 runs to 13 residues. Germline CDR1 LNHNV, CDR2 YYDKDF (reference sequence). Trimming shortened V by 0 bases and J by 10 bases, and 10 bases separated the two germline ends. The CDR3 nucleotides are TGTGCCACCAGCAGAGATCGTGGGAGAGAGCAGTTCTTC. Residues: CATSRDRGREQFF. Variable domain in full (rest from reference TRBV15 and TRBJ2-1): DAMVIQNPRYQVTQFGKPVTLSCSQTLNHNVMYWYQQKSSQAPKLLFHYYDKDFNNEADTPDNFQSRRPNTSFCFLDIRSPGLGDTAMYLCATSRDRGREQFFGPGTRLTVL.

The chain recombines TRBV6-5 with TRBJ2-1; D gene uncertain. Germline CDR1 and CDR2: MNHEY and SVGAGI. Trimming stripped 7 bases from V and 5 bases from J, with 18 bases between. CDR3 length equals 15 residues. Written as DNA, the CDR3 is TGTGCCAGCAAACGTAGTCTGGCGGACCACAATGAGCAGTTCTTC. It translates to CASKRSLADHNEQFF.

A few counts support this clonotype. The V gene is TRBV20-1, the J gene TRBJ2-1; 7 bases agree with TRBD2. Germline CDR1 and CDR2: DFQATT and SNEGSKA (reference sequence). The CDR3 length is 14 residues. The V segment lost 7 bases and the J segment 0 bases; nucleotides outside the gene matches: 6. Here the CDR3 reads CSGRGLSSYNEQFF. In nucleotides, the CDR3 is TGCAGTGGGCGGGGACTAAGCTCCTACAATGAGCAGTTCTTC.

J is TRBJ2-5 and V is TRBV7-2; 10 bases are a match to TRBD2. The V gene end was trimmed by 0 bases and the J gene end by 2 bases; junction bases not matched to a gene: 3. The CDR3 loop spans 16 amino acids. From germline, CDR1 is SGHTA and CDR2 FQGNSA. As DNA, the CDR3 is TGTGCCAGCAGCTTAGCCGGGACTAGCGTGCAAGAGACCCAGTACTTC. As protein: CASSLAGTSVQETQYF.

This chain links TRBV20-1 with TRBJ2-3; 8 positions agree with TRBD2. CDR3 length: 17 amino acids. The junction had 9 bases not matched to a gene; V was cut back by 1 base and J by 0 bases. Germline V gene sequence: CDR1 DFQATT, CDR2 SNEGSKA (reference sequence). CDR3: CSARGPGAGDSTDTQYF. The CDR3 nucleotides read TGCAGTGCTAGAGGTCCGGGAGCGGGAGACAGCACAGATACGCAGTATTTT.

This clonotype has just a few counts. The V gene is TRBV29-1, the J gene TRBJ1-1; D not resolved. The germline V gene encodes CDR1 SQVTM and CDR2 ANQGSEA. Trimming took 3 bases from V and 9 from J, leaving 14 bases between them. The CDR3 is 12 amino acids. CDR3 sequence (DNA): TGCAGCGTTGAGGGCCCCGCGGGTAAAGCTTTCTTT. Protein: CSVEGPAGKAFF.

This clonotype was seen only a few times. The chain has TRBV28 and TRBJ1-4; D remains ambiguous. The V end lost 6 bases, the J end lost 6 bases, and 8 bases lay between the germline ends. The length of the CDR3 is 12 residues. Germline values: CDR1 MDHEN, CDR2 SYDVKM. The CDR3 DNA reads TGTGCCAGCAGGGTGAGCGATGAAAAACTGTTTTTT. It is translated as CASRVSDEKLFF.

This clonotype came up a few times. The junction shows a germline mismatch at one end, possibly a read error. The rearrangement uses TRBV28 and TRBJ2-5, with a possible D match to TRBD2 (6 bases). Germline V CDR1 and CDR2: MDHEN, SYDVKM. The CDR3 has 13 residues. CDR3 sequence (DNA): TGTGCCAACAGTTTACGGGGACTGGAGACCCAGTACTTC. Translated, it gives CANSLRGLETQYF.

The chain couples TRBV14 to TRBJ2-3; D not certain. Trimming took off 5 bases at V and 3 bases at J, with 9 bases between the two ends. CDR3 length: 13 residues. CDR1 SGHDN and CDR2 FVKESK come from the germline V gene. CDR3 protein: CASSYLGTDTQYF. In DNA, the CDR3 is TGTGCCAGCAGCTATTTGGGGACAGATACGCAGTATTTT.

A note on this clonotype: The CDR3 carries no conserved terminal phenylalanine or tryptophan, so it likely arises from a read error. V gene TRBV6-6 combines with J gene TRBJ1-1; 9 nucleotides align to TRBD1. The CDR3 extends over 12 amino acids. J was trimmed by 3 bases and V by 8 bases; bases with no gene match: 1. CDR1 is MNHNY and CDR2 is SVGAGI in the germline V gene (reference sequence). CDR3 residues: CASWDRDTEAFS. In DNA form, the CDR3 reads TGTGCCAGCTGGGACAGGGACACTGAAGCTTTCTCT.

The genes are TRBV6-5 and TRBJ2-7, with 8 positions matching TRBD1. The CDR3 covers 14 residues. In germline, CDR1 is MNHEY, CDR2 SVGAGI. The J segment lost 5 bases and the V segment lost 0 bases, leaving 3 bases of the junction unmatched. CDR3 coding DNA: TGTGCCAGCAGTTACTCGACAGGGGTTGACGAGCAGTACTTC. As protein: CASSYSTGVDEQYF.

The chain is built from TRBV12-3 or TRBV12-4 and TRBJ2-5; 9 nucleotides align to TRBD2. V lost 4 bases, J lost 2 bases, and 8 bases stayed unmatched. CDR3 length: 16 amino acids. This CDR3 reads CASSSPFAGGQETQYF. CDR3 nucleotide sequence: TGTGCCAGCAGTTCGCCCTTCGCGGGAGGGCAAGAGACCCAGTACTTC.

The genes are TRBV29-1 and TRBJ2-5; TRBD2 might be the D (6 bases). V lost 8 bases and J 2 bases, leaving 9 bases between the germline ends. The CDR3 is made up of 11 amino acids. Germline assignment: CDR1 SQVTM and CDR2 ANQGSEA. For the CDR3, the DNA is TGCAGCCTTGCGGGACAAGAGACCCAGTACTTC. Its translation is CSLAGQETQYF. The variable domain in full, with the rest retrieved from reference TRBV29-1 and TRBJ2-5, is SAVISQKPSRDICQRGTSLTIQCQVDSQVTMMFWYRQQPGQSLTLIATANQGSEATYESGFVIDKFPISRPNLTFSTLTVSNMSPEDSSIYLCSLAGQETQYFGPGTRLLVL.

V and J are TRBV5-1 and TRBJ2-7; D is ambiguous. The V end was cut by 5 bases, the J end by 0 bases, with 15 bases between. This CDR3 region has 15 residues. CDR1 is SGHRS and CDR2 is YFSETQ in the germline V gene. The CDR3 sequence: CASSPNSAFSYEQYF. The CDR3 DNA sequence: TGCGCCAGCAGTCCTAATTCAGCATTCTCCTACGAGCAGTACTTC.

This clonotype was recorded a few times. This chain uses TRBV3-1 with TRBJ1-3, with 7 nucleotides matching TRBD1. Germline V gives CDR1 LGHDT, CDR2 YNNKEL (reference sequence). Trimming removed 4 bases from V and 4 bases from J; junction bases left unmatched: 4. This CDR3 has 14 amino acids. DNA of the CDR3: TGTGCCAGCAGCCCCGGGACAGTCGGAAACACCATATATTTT. This gives the protein CASSPGTVGNTIYF.

In its sample, this clonotype was seen a few times. The rearrangement links TRBV14 to TRBJ2-5; D gene ambiguous. The CDR3 covers 15 residues. Germline V gene data show CDR1 as SGHDN and CDR2 as FVKESK. Trimming cost V 1 base and J 7 bases, with 16 bases left between them. CDR3 region: CASSQGQARRATQYF. CDR3 coding DNA: TGTGCCAGCAGCCAAGGGCAGGCCAGAAGGGCGACCCAGTACTTC.

The chain couples TRBV6-5 to TRBJ1-2; no clear D. The germline V and J ends were trimmed by 0 bases and 5 bases, with 7 bases remaining between them. This CDR3 region has 13 residues. CDR1 MNHEY and CDR2 SVGAGI come from the germline V gene. As DNA, the CDR3 is TGTGCCAGCAGTTACTCGATACGTTATGGCTACACCTTC. Encoded protein: CASSYSIRYGYTF.

V and J are TRBV7-2 and TRBJ1-2; unclear D gene. The germline V gene has CDR1 SGHTA and CDR2 FQGNSA. The CDR3 has 15 amino acids. With 3 bases removed from V and 4 bases from J, the gap between germline ends came to 15 bases. The CDR3 reads CASSFYNQDVYGYTF. As DNA, the CDR3 is TGTGCCAGCAGCTTCTATAACCAAGATGTCTATGGCTACACCTTC.

This clonotype was seen only a few times. This chain uses TRBV11-2 with TRBJ2-7; 8 bases match TRBD1. This CDR3 has 15 residues. Germline lookup yields CDR1 SGHAT and CDR2 FQNNGV. V trimming: 1 base; J trimming: 2 bases; junction bases outside the gene matches: 4. The CDR3: CASSLGTGIPYEQYF. CDR3 bases: TGTGCCAGCAGCTTAGGGACAGGGATTCCCTACGAGCAGTACTTC.

This clonotype showed up just a few times. The rearrangement joins TRBV3-1 to TRBJ2-7; TRBD2 matches 13 bases. This CDR3 contains 16 residues. V lost 4 bases, J lost 2 bases, and 5 bases stayed unmatched. CDR1 is LGHDT and CDR2 is YNNKEL in the germline V gene (reference sequence). The CDR3: CASSRGLAGDPYEQYF. Written as DNA, the CDR3 is TGTGCCAGCAGCCGAGGACTAGCGGGGGACCCCTACGAGCAGTACTTC.

This clonotype was found a few times. Written as DNA, the CDR3 is TGTGCCAGTAGTGAGGGGAGGTTCTACAATGAGCAGTTCTTC. Protein sequence: CASSEGRFYNEQFF. The chain uses TRBV19 and TRBJ2-1, with a weak D call TRBD2 (6 bases). CDR3 length: 14 residues. Trimming left V 5 bases short and J 3 bases short, with 11 bases between. Germline V gene data show CDR1 as LNHDA and CDR2 as SQIVND (reference sequence).